This TCR beta chain was documented in a study of Ad26.COV2.S vaccination and SARS-CoV-2 variants. Specified treatment: roughly 19 received Ad26.COV2.S at low or high dose, single or two shots; several received placebo; per-sample allocation not given. Sampling took place 63 days after the first vaccine or placebo injection. Trimming shortened V by 4 bases and J by 4 bases, and 9 bases separated the two germline ends. The CDR3 is 13 amino acids. In germline, CDR1 is SGDLS, CDR2 YYNGEE. The assay was immunoSEQ multiplex PCR, and TCRdb's table has in-frame clones only and misses some. The table includes 350,000 to 600,000 clones, around 89% detected once.

The chain joins TRBV9 to TRBJ1-5; no clear D. This receptor was identified in a person aged 18-60 years who received the Ad26.COV2.S COVID-19 vaccine or a placebo. Sequencing used peripheral blood, obtained in a trial of Ad26.COV2.S vaccine versus placebo. CDR3 sequence reads: CASSLDPNQPQHF. The CDR3 nucleotides are TGTGCCAGCAGCCTCGACCCGAATCAGCCCCAGCATTTT.